The T cell receptor beta chain under discussion was sequenced for a study of radiation and T cells in renal cell carcinoma. TCRdb's table, derived via immunoSEQ multiplex PCR, lists solely in-frame clones and lacks some. The repertoire includes around 170,000 clones, less than 90% of them detected once, and approximately 11% sits in the top ten. V was trimmed by 2 bases and J by 7 bases, leaving 11 bases between them. The CDR3 has 13 residues. CDR1 is MNHNY and CDR2 is SVGAGI in the germline V gene (reference sequence). Time point of the sample: blood 4 weeks post-SBRT, at nephrectomy. Treatment indicated: 15 Gy SBRT to primary tumor, nephrectomy 4 weeks later. Nephrectomy followed 15 Gy stereotactic body radiation by 4 weeks. Radiation-treated patients gave blood at baseline, week 2 and week 4. This renal cell carcinoma was of the clear cell type. As concerns this clone: No antigen is known for it.

Whole-study findings and limits: From baseline, blood top tumor clonotypes peaked at 2 weeks post-radiation.

The specimen comprised blood, sampled from a patient whose treatment included radiotherapy and nephrectomy. The clonotype originates from a woman aged 45-65 years with renal cell carcinoma. The gene calls are TRBV6-6 and TRBJ1-2, with a possible D match to TRBD1 (5 bases). The CDR3: CASSYQGLGGYTF. As DNA, the CDR3 is TGTGCCAGCAGTTACCAGGGTTTAGGTGGCTACACCTTC.